The 3 T cell receptor beta chains given below trace back to one sample, sequenced in a study of OX40 agonist ivuxolimab in advanced cancers. The assay was immunoSEQ multiplex PCR, and TCRdb's table has in-frame clones only and misses some. The profile covers over 55,000 clones, with around 90% appearing a single time and around 2% taken by the ten largest. The sample in question was CD4+ or CD8+ T cells sorted from blood, obtained in a trial of the OX40 agonist ivuxolimab. Every receptor here comes from an adult with an advanced solid tumor such as melanoma, head and neck, liver or kidney cancer.

The gene calls are TRBV4-1 and TRBJ2-1, with a tentative D call TRBD2 (5 bases). Trimming took 4 bases from V and 1 from J, leaving 17 bases between them. Germline CDR1 is MGHRA and CDR2 is YSYEKL. The length of the CDR3 is 17 residues. DNA of the CDR3: TGCGCCAGCAGCCTCGCGATGAGAGGAGGATCCTACAATGAGCAGTTCTTC. This gives the protein CASSLAMRGGSYNEQFF.

The chain has TRBV27 and TRBJ1-4, with D possibly matching TRBD1 (6 bases). The V gene lost 6 bases and the J gene lost 2 bases, with 13 bases spanning the gap. The CDR3 is 15 amino acids. The germline V gene has CDR1 MNHEY and CDR2 SMNVEV (reference sequence). For the CDR3, the DNA is TGTGCCAGCAGCCCTAGGGGGGCTACTAATGAAAAACTGTTTTTT. Its protein product is CASSPRGATNEKLFF. Full variable domain (missing parts from reference TRBV27 and TRBJ1-4): EAQVTQNPRYLITVTGKKLTVTCSQNMNHEYMSWYRQDPGLGLRQIYYSMNVEVTDKGDVPEGYKVSRKEKRNFPLILESPSPNQTSLYFCASSPRGATNEKLFFGSGTQLSVL.

This clone showed up just a few times. This chain links TRBV28 with TRBJ1-5; possibly TRBD1 for D (6 bases). Trimming cost V 2 bases and J 1 base, with 21 bases left between them. This CDR3 spans 19 amino acids. Germline V gene sequence: CDR1 MDHEN, CDR2 SYDVKM. For the CDR3, the DNA is TGTGCCAGCAGTTTAGCGGAACAGGGCTTCGATGTGAGCAATCAGCCCCAGCATTTT. Its translation is CASSLAEQGFDVSNQPQHF.